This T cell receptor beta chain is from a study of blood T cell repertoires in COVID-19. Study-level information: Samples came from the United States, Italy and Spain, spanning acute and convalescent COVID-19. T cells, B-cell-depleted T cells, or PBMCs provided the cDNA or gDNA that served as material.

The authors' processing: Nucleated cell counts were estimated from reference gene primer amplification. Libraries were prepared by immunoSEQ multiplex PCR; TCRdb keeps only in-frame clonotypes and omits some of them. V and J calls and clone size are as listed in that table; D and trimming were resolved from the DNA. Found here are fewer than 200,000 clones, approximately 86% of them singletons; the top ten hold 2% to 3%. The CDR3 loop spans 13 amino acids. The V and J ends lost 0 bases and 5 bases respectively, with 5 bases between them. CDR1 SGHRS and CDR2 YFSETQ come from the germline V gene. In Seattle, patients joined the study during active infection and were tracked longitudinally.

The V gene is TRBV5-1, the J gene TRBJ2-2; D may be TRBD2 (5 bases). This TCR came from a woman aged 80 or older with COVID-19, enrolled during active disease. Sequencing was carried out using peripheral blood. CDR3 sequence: CASSLGETGELFF. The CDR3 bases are TGCGCCAGCAGCTTGGGGGAGACCGGGGAGCTGTTTTTT.